A selection of T cell receptor beta chains follows, all from one sample in a study of blood T cell repertoires in COVID-19. Libraries were prepared by immunoSEQ multiplex PCR; TCRdb keeps only in-frame clonotypes and omits some of them. The sample holds more than 95,000 clones, 85% to 90% seen once. Sequencing used peripheral blood. The origin of the receptors is a human donor in a cohort sampled during active COVID-19. CDR3s include the opening cysteine and the closing phenylalanine or tryptophan. D genes are given only for firm matches. The size entry is marked missing in some rows and otherwise reads once, few, many or a size class.

>NA|TRBV19|TRBJ1-2|NA|13
CASSMSGALGYTF
TGTGCCAGTAGTATGTCAGGGGCGCTTGGCTACACCTTC
>NA|TRBV5-4|TRBJ2-6|NA|16
CASRSIGSSGANVLTF
TGTGCCAGCAGGTCGATCGGGAGTTCTGGGGCCAACGTCCTGACTTTC
>few|TRBV5-6|TRBJ1-2|TRBD1|14
CASSPGQGHYGYTF
TGTGCCAGCAGCCCCGGACAGGGTCACTATGGCTACACCTTC
>NA|TRBV10-2|TRBJ2-3|TRBD2|15
CASAKGLAGADTQYF
TGCGCCAGCGCAAAGGGGCTAGCGGGAGCAGATACGCAGTATTTT
>NA|TRBV28|TRBJ2-7|NA|15
CASIEEGTHSYEQYF
TGTGCCAGCATCGAGGAGGGGACCCACTCCTACGAGCAGTACTTC
>NA|TRBV18|TRBJ1-3|NA|16
CASSPPIGYSGNTIYF
TGTGCCAGCTCACCACCGATCGGGTACTCTGGAAACACCATATATTTT
>NA|TRBV13|TRBJ2-7|NA|12
CASSLDSYEQYF
TGTGCCAGCAGCTTAGACAGTTACGAGCAGTACTTC
>NA|TRBV19|TRBJ1-4|NA|12
CASCSVYEKLFF
TGTGCCAGTTGCTCGGTGTATGAAAAACTGTTTTTT
>few|TRBV12-3/TRBV12-4|TRBJ1-5|NA|12
CASSRTWQPQHF
TGTGCCAGCAGCCGAACTTGGCAGCCCCAGCATTTT
>NA|TRBV7-5|TRBJ1-6|NA|21
CARSLGRLGTGVPLYNSPLHF
TGTGCCAGAAGCTTAGGGCGTCTCGGGACAGGGGTACCTCTTTATAATTCACCCCTCCACTTT
>NA|TRBV28|TRBJ1-1|TRBD1|13
CASGPGQSTEAFF
TGTGCCAGCGGCCCGGGACAGTCCACTGAAGCTTTCTTT
>NA|TRBV2|TRBJ1-1|NA|14
CASSHLTEDTEAFF
TGTGCCAGCAGTCACCTGACCGAGGACACTGAAGCTTTCTTT
>NA|TRBV11-3|TRBJ2-1|TRBD1|13
CASSYRGRNEQFF
TGTGCCAGCAGCTACAGGGGAAGGAATGAGCAGTTCTTC
>NA|TRBV18|TRBJ2-1|NA|15
CASSPPQAHLNEQFF
TGTGCCAGCTCACCACCGCAAGCGCACCTCAATGAGCAGTTCTTC
>NA|TRBV18|TRBJ2-2|TRBD1|17
CASSPRRDSPNTGELFF
TGTGCCAGCTCACCACGCCGGGACAGCCCGAACACCGGGGAGCTGTTTTTT
>NA|TRBV3-1/TRBV3-2|TRBJ2-5|TRBD2|14
CASSQRAGEETQYF
TGTGCCAGCAGCCAACGAGCGGGAGAAGAGACCCAGTACTTC
>NA|TRBV3-1/TRBV3-2|TRBJ2-7|NA|15
CASSQNPLGAYEQYF
TGTGCCAGCAGCCAAAACCCACTAGGTGCGTACGAGCAGTACTTC
>NA|TRBV6-5|TRBJ2-3|TRBD2|15
CASSYGLAGGDTQYF
TGTGCCAGCAGTTACGGACTAGCGGGGGGGGATACGCAGTATTTT
>once|TRBV27|TRBJ2-1|TRBD1|16
CASSLSRQGAVNEQFF
TGTGCCAGCAGTTTATCTCGGCAGGGGGCTGTCAATGAGCAGTTCTTC
>once|TRBV5-1|TRBJ2-3|NA|15
CASSLEGGGTDTQYF
TGCGCCAGCAGCTTGGAGGGGGGGGGCACAGATACGCAGTATTTT
>NA|TRBV5-1|TRBJ1-3|TRBD1|18
CASSLKPGTGGPGNTIYF
TGCGCCAGCAGCTTGAAACCCGGGACAGGGGGACCTGGAAACACCATATATTTT
>NA|TRBV20-1|TRBJ2-5|NA|15
CSASQGVRLQETQYF
TGCAGTGCTAGTCAGGGCGTGAGGCTACAAGAGACCCAGTACTTC
>NA|TRBV2|TRBJ2-1|TRBD2|16
CASSELVGTRRNEQFF
TGTGCCAGCAGTGAACTGGTCGGGACTAGGCGGAATGAGCAGTTCTTC
>NA|TRBV7-8|TRBJ2-5|TRBD2|16
CASSPVNSGGTETQYF
TGTGCCAGCAGCCCGGTTAATAGCGGGGGGACAGAGACCCAGTACTTC
>NA|TRBV11-2|TRBJ1-6|NA|17
CASSLYSGSSYNSPLHF
TGTGCCAGCAGCCTATACTCAGGGTCCTCCTATAATTCACCCCTCCACTTT
>NA|TRBV3-1/TRBV3-2|TRBJ2-7|TRBD2|17
CASSQWDGAGGPYEQYF
TGTGCCAGCAGCCAATGGGACGGCGCGGGGGGTCCCTACGAGCAGTACTTC
>NA|TRBV10-1|TRBJ2-3|NA|13
CASRPGAADTQYF
TGCGCCAGCAGACCGGGAGCGGCAGATACGCAGTATTTT
>NA|TRBV14|TRBJ2-2|NA|17
CASSQGAALLNTGELFF
TGTGCCAGCAGCCAAGGGGCCGCACTTTTGAACACCGGGGAGCTGTTTTTT
>NA|TRBV7-9|TRBJ2-1|TRBD2|17
CASSSAGLAGGYNEQFF
TGTGCCAGCAGCTCTGCGGGACTAGCGGGAGGTTACAATGAGCAGTTCTTC
>few|TRBV6-5|TRBJ2-7|NA|16
CASSYRAGDNSYEQYF
TGTGCCAGCAGTTACCGGGCGGGGGACAACTCCTACGAGCAGTACTTC
>NA|TRBV18|TRBJ1-1|NA|14
CASSPLVEDTEAFF
TGTGCCAGCTCACCACTCGTGGAGGACACTGAAGCTTTCTTT
>NA|TRBV5-5|TRBJ2-1|NA|15
CASSQIGGLHNEQFF
TGTGCCAGCAGCCAGATTGGGGGACTGCACAATGAGCAGTTCTTC
>NA|TRBV28|TRBJ2-7|NA|12
CLTTGLNYEQYF
TGTCTAACTACGGGACTTAACTACGAGCAGTACTTC
>NA|TRBV21-1|TRBJ1-5|NA|16
CASSKKGGRWDQPQHF
TGTGCCAGCAGCAAAAAGGGGGGGCGGTGGGATCAGCCCCAGCATTTT
>NA|TRBV2|TRBJ2-7|TRBD2|16
CASSPTIAGSSYEQYF
TGTGCCAGCAGCCCGACCATAGCGGGGTCTTCCTACGAGCAGTACTTC
>NA|TRBV11-2|TRBJ1-5|TRBD1|17
CASSLGDRGWSNQPQHF
TGTGCCAGCAGCTTAGGTGACAGGGGATGGAGCAATCAGCCCCAGCATTTT
>once|TRBV5-4|TRBJ2-1|TRBD1|14
CASSSRDSYNEQFF
TGTGCCAGCAGCTCCCGGGACAGCTACAATGAGCAGTTCTTC
>NA|TRBV28|TRBJ1-2|NA|14
CASTSTVRNYGYTF
TGTGCCAGCACTAGTACGGTTCGGAACTATGGCTACACCTTC
>once|TRBV15|TRBJ2-1|TRBD2|14
CATSTSGRGDEQFF
TGTGCCACCAGCACTAGCGGGAGGGGAGATGAGCAGTTCTTC
>NA|TRBV15|TRBJ1-1|TRBD1|17
CATREGGQGRPNTEAFF
TGTGCCACCAGGGAGGGAGGACAGGGCCGCCCGAACACTGAAGCTTTCTTT
>NA|TRBV20-1|TRBJ1-2|NA|11
CSAKARGGYTF
TGCAGTGCTAAGGCCCGAGGAGGCTACACCTTC
>NA|TRBV18|TRBJ2-2|NA|16
CASSPSRLANTGELFF
TGTGCCAGCTCACCGTCGAGGCTAGCGAACACCGGGGAGCTGTTTTTT
>NA|TRBV7-6|TRBJ2-1|NA|14
CASSPPTGNNEQFF
TGTGCCAGCAGCCCCCCAACAGGGAACAATGAGCAGTTCTTC
>once|TRBV7-2|TRBJ2-4|NA|12
CASSRTENIQYF
TGTGCCAGCAGCCGGACAGAAAACATTCAGTACTTC
>NA|TRBV7-9|TRBJ2-1|NA|14
CASSPKPTRDEQFF
TGTGCCAGCAGTCCCAAACCTACTAGAGATGAGCAGTTCTTC
>NA|TRBV29-1|TRBJ2-5|TRBD2|13
CSGRTSGEETQYF
TGCAGCGGGAGGACTAGCGGGGAAGAGACCCAGTACTTC
>NA|TRBV6-1|TRBJ1-5|NA|18
CASSEGGWGEDSNQPQHF
TGTGCCAGCAGTGAGGGGGGTTGGGGGGAGGACAGCAATCAGCCCCAGCATTTT
>NA|TRBV18|TRBJ2-7|TRBD2|14
CASSPVLAANEQYF
TGTGCCAGCTCACCCGTTCTAGCGGCAAACGAGCAGTACTTC
>once|TRBV5-4|TRBJ2-3|NA|15
CASSSGASSTDTQYF
TGTGCCAGCAGCTCAGGGGCGTCTAGCACAGATACGCAGTATTTT
>NA|TRBV7-9|TRBJ1-3|TRBD1|17
CASSFTGTGLSGNTIYF
TGTGCCAGCAGCTTCACCGGGACAGGGCTCTCTGGAAACACCATATATTTT
>NA|TRBV5-6|TRBJ1-4|NA|13
CASSLDHGEKLFF
TGTGCCAGCAGCTTGGATCACGGGGAAAAACTGTTTTTT
>NA|TRBV7-8|TRBJ2-3|NA|15
CASTRKGTLAPTQYF
TGTGCCAGCACCAGGAAAGGCACTCTGGCGCCTACGCAGTATTTT
>NA|TRBV18|TRBJ2-7|TRBD1|16
CASSPPVGQGSYEQYF
TGTGCCAGCTCACCACCGGTGGGACAGGGATCCTACGAGCAGTACTTC
>NA|TRBV7-9|TRBJ2-7|TRBD1|15
CASSPVYRGSYEQYF
TGTGCCAGCAGCCCTGTCTACAGGGGGTCCTACGAGCAGTACTTC